The next 8 T cell receptor beta chains were all read from a single sample in a study of blood T cell repertoires in COVID-19. Generated by immunoSEQ multiplex PCR, the TCRdb table keeps only in-frame clones and is missing some. The sample gives about 87,000 clones, about 79% of which show up once; about 4.2% is in the top ten. The material sequenced was peripheral blood. The source of these receptors is a woman between 45 and 65 years old with acute or convalescent COVID-19.

This clone has only a few counts. The genes are TRBV5-1 and TRBJ2-7; 10 bases align to TRBD1. With V trimmed by 7 bases and J by 3 bases, 7 bases remained unmatched. From germline, CDR1 is SGHRS and CDR2 YFSETQ. The CDR3 has 14 amino acids. The CDR3 DNA follows: TGCGCCAGCGCCCGGGACAGGGGTTTCTACGAGCAGTACTTC. As protein: CASARDRGFYEQYF.

The V gene is TRBV4-3, the J gene TRBJ2-3; D is uncertain. This CDR3 is built from 14 residues. Germline lookup yields CDR1 LGHNA and CDR2 YSLEER. Trimming removed 0 bases at V and 4 bases at J, with 8 bases between. Written as DNA, the CDR3 is TGCGCCAGCAGCCAAGATCGCGTCGCAGATACGCAGTATTTT. The encoded protein is CASSQDRVADTQYF.

The genes are TRBV19 and TRBJ2-7; a possible D gene is TRBD2 (6 bases). Trimming stripped 6 bases from V and 2 bases from J, with 23 bases between. Germline CDR1 reads LNHDA; CDR2 reads SQIVND (reference sequence). The CDR3 consists of 17 residues. CDR3 coding DNA: TGTGCCAGTAGCTCTCGTTATGGCGGGACCGGTACCTACGAGCAGTACTTC. It encodes CASSSRYGGTGTYEQYF.

J is TRBJ2-2 and V is TRBV6-4; 8 nucleotides agree with TRBD1. The germline gives CDR1 MRHNA, CDR2 SNTAGT. CDR3 length equals 14 residues. V shed 6 bases and J 4 bases; nucleotides not matched to a gene: 4. The CDR3 coding sequence is TGTGCCAGCAGAAACACAGGGGGCACCGGGGAGCTGTTTTTT. This encodes CASRNTGGTGELFF.

V and J are TRBV7-9 and TRBJ1-2; 7 bases agree with TRBD1. The CDR3 length is 15 residues. The germline V gene has CDR1 SEHNR and CDR2 FQNEAQ (reference sequence). V dropped 5 bases and J dropped 4; count of bases not matched to a gene: 10. As DNA, the CDR3 is TGTGCCAGCAGCCCTGGACAGGCCGCCGTCTATGGCTACACCTTC. Translation gives CASSPGQAAVYGYTF.

The genes are TRBV6-5 and TRBJ1-5; 9 nucleotides agree with TRBD1. V was pared by 5 bases and J by 4 bases, with 6 bases of the junction left unmatched. The CDR3 consists of 15 residues. CDR1 is MNHEY and CDR2 is SVGAGI in the germline V gene. The CDR3 reads CASSRTGGWNQPQHF. The CDR3, as DNA: TGTGCCAGCAGTCGCACAGGGGGCTGGAATCAGCCCCAGCATTTT.

The rearrangement uses TRBV7-9 and TRBJ2-1; 14 bases agree with TRBD2. The V gene end was trimmed by 3 bases and the J gene end by 4 bases; junction bases not matched to a gene: 8. Per germline, CDR1 SEHNR and CDR2 FQNEAQ (reference sequence). This CDR3 comprises 18 residues. In DNA, the CDR3 is TGTGCCAGCAGCTTGGGCGGGACTAGCGGGGGATATTACAATGAGCAGTTCTTC. This translates into CASSLGGTSGGYYNEQFF.

The chain employs TRBV6-6 and TRBJ1-2, with D possibly matching TRBD1 (6 bases). The V gene lost 4 bases and the J gene lost 1 base, with 13 bases spanning the gap. The CDR3 is 15 residues long. The germline V gene has CDR1 MNHNY and CDR2 SVGAGI (reference sequence). The CDR3, as DNA: TGTGCCAGCAGTTTTGGACAGCTACTTAACTATGGCTACACCTTC. Protein: CASSFGQLLNYGYTF.